This T cell receptor beta chain was observed in a study of OX40 agonist ivuxolimab in advanced cancers. Assay used: immunoSEQ multiplex PCR; TCRdb lists only in-frame clones, some missing. This table holds 75,000 to 95,000 clones, about 90% found once. The CDR3 spans 15 residues. The ends were cut back, 2 bases at V and 2 bases at J, with 14 bases in the middle. CDR1 and CDR2 from the germline V gene are SGHDT and YYEEEE. The sample consisted of CD4+ or CD8+ T cells sorted from blood, taken in a trial of the OX40 agonist ivuxolimab. J is TRBJ2-7 and V is TRBV5-6; D is unresolved. The TCR sequence derives from an adult with an advanced solid tumor such as melanoma, head and neck, liver or kidney cancer. This CDR3 is CASSFPGLGTYEQYF. The CDR3 nucleotides read TGTGCCAGCAGCTTTCCAGGCCTTGGGACCTACGAGCAGTACTTC.